The 27 T cell receptor beta chains below come from one sample, sequenced in a study of T cell repertoires in cytomegalovirus infection. TCRdb independently ran MiXCR on the reads; one entry per CDR3 protein. The table has hundreds of thousands of distinct CDR3 sequences, roughly 22% seen once. The specimen sequenced was CD8+ T cells from PBMCs. Receptors were obtained from a human donor in good health (CMV status not recorded). Some clones in this sample may be carry-over from other donors' samples.

V and J are TRBV9 and TRBJ1-2; D gene uncertain. Trimming cost V 2 bases and J 1 base, with 6 bases left between them. The V gene's germline CDR1 is SGDLS and CDR2 YYNGEE. The CDR3 length is 13 residues. CDR3 amino acids: CASSVQDNYGYTF. CDR3 coding DNA: TGTGCCAGCAGCGTGCAGGATAACTATGGCTACACCTTC. Based on the CDR3 plus reference TRBV9 and TRBJ1-2, the full variable domain is DSGVTQTPKHLITATGQRVTLRCSPRSGDLSVYWYQQSLDQGLQFLIQYYNGEERAKGNILERFSAQQFPDLHSELNLSSLELGDSALYFCASSVQDNYGYTFGSGTRLTVV.

This clonotype was seen only a few times. The V and J genes are TRBV29-1 and TRBJ2-7; either TRBD1 or TRBD2 may supply D (5 bases each). Germline-derived CDR1 and CDR2 are SQVTM and ANQGSEA. Between the trimmed V and J ends, which lost 3 bases and 0 bases, there was a span of 9 bases. The CDR3 is made up of 13 amino acids. The CDR3 bases are TGCAGCGTTGATTCAGGGAGCTCCTACGAGCAGTACTTC. Its protein product is CSVDSGSSYEQYF.

This clonotype occurred a few times. The chain recombines TRBV19 with TRBJ1-1, with TRBD1 matching over 9 bases. CDR3 size: 16 residues. V lost 5 bases, J lost 5 bases, and 12 bases stayed unmatched. Germline V gives CDR1 LNHDA, CDR2 SQIVND (reference sequence). The CDR3 spells CASSFPRQGVYTEAFF. As DNA, the CDR3 is TGTGCCAGTAGTTTCCCTCGACAGGGGGTTTATACTGAAGCTTTCTTT.

In this sample, this clonotype turned up a few times. V usage is TRBV20-1 and J usage is TRBJ1-2, with a weak D call TRBD1 (6 bases). Trimming shortened V by 3 bases and J by 3 bases, and 11 bases separated the two germline ends. The CDR3 loop spans 13 amino acids. Germline V gives CDR1 DFQATT, CDR2 SNEGSKA (reference sequence). CDR3: CSARWTVDYGYTF. CDR3 in DNA: TGCAGTGCTAGGTGGACAGTAGACTATGGCTACACCTTC.

This clonotype occurred a few times. This chain links TRBV2 with TRBJ1-1; D remains ambiguous. The CDR3 is 13 residues long. The V gene lost 6 bases and the J gene lost 6 bases, with 14 bases spanning the gap. Germline assignment: CDR1 SNHLY and CDR2 FYNNEI. The CDR3 reads CASRDGSVPEAFF. In DNA form, the CDR3 reads TGTGCCAGCAGGGACGGGTCCGTGCCTGAAGCTTTCTTT.

This clonotype has at least ten counts. The chain carries TRBV28 and TRBJ1-2; 7 nucleotides line up with TRBD1. The CDR3 contains 14 residues. J gave up 4 bases and V 0 bases, and 2 bases lay outside the gene matches. From germline, CDR1 is MDHEN and CDR2 SYDVKM. CDR3 in DNA: TGTGCCAGCAGTTTATGGGCAGGGGGCTATGGCTACACCTTC. Amino acids: CASSLWAGGYGYTF.

This chain joins TRBV29-1 and TRBJ2-7; D not resolved. The CDR3 contains 12 residues. Germline values: CDR1 SQVTM, CDR2 ANQGSEA. Trimming removed 7 bases from V and 2 bases from J, with 12 bases in between. In nucleotides, the CDR3 is TGCAGCGCCCAGGACCGACCCTACGAGCAGTACTTC. Its translation: CSAQDRPYEQYF.

This clonotype was counted between two and nine times. The V gene is TRBV28, the J gene TRBJ2-5; TRBD2 matches 13 bases. CDR1 and CDR2 from the germline V gene are MDHEN and SYDVKM. The CDR3 sequence is 17 residues long. V trimming: 2 bases; J trimming: 2 bases; junction bases outside the gene matches: 5. DNA for the CDR3: TGTGCCAGCAGTTTAAAGGGACTAGCGGGGTGGCAAGAGACCCAGTACTTC. Translating gives CASSLKGLAGWQETQYF. Drawing the rest from reference TRBV28 and TRBJ2-5, the complete variable domain is DVKVTQSSRYLVKRTGEKVFLECVQDMDHENMFWYRQDPGLGLRLIYFSYDVKMKEKGDIPEGYSVSREKKERFSLILESASTNQTSMYLCASSLKGLAGWQETQYFGPGTRLLVL.

This clonotype was observed once. The V and J genes are TRBV19 and TRBJ2-7; perhaps TRBD1 as D (6 bases). Germline V gene data show CDR1 as LNHDA and CDR2 as SQIVND (reference sequence). The V and J ends lost 3 bases and 3 bases respectively, with 9 bases between them. The length of the CDR3 is 13 residues. This CDR3 is CASSMGHLYEQYF. For the CDR3, the DNA is TGTGCCAGTAGTATGGGACATCTCTACGAGCAGTACTTC.

The J gene is TRBJ1-1, the V gene TRBV29-1, with 9 positions matching TRBD1. Losses at the gene ends were 4 bases for V and 5 bases for J; bases not matched to a gene: 2. Germline CDR1 and CDR2: SQVTM and ANQGSEA. This CDR3 has 12 amino acids. The CDR3 DNA reads as TGCAGCGTTGGACAGGGGGGTACTGAAGCTTTCTTT. As protein: CSVGQGGTEAFF. The full variable domain, its missing parts supplied by reference TRBV29-1 and TRBJ1-1, is SAVISQKPSRDICQRGTSLTIQCQVDSQVTMMFWYRQQPGQSLTLIATANQGSEATYESGFVIDKFPISRPNLTFSTLTVSNMSPEDSSIYLCSVGQGGTEAFFGQGTRLTVV.

This clonotype was recorded many times. This chain joins TRBV6-5 and TRBJ2-1; D is unresolved. The germline V gene encodes CDR1 MNHEY and CDR2 SVGAGI. The CDR3 sequence is 15 residues long. V dropped 0 bases and J dropped 6 bases, with 12 bases sitting between them. The CDR3 reads CASSYSEAHLNEQFF. In DNA form, the CDR3 reads TGTGCCAGCAGTTACTCTGAGGCCCACCTCAATGAGCAGTTCTTC.

This clonotype was observed at least ten times. The genes are TRBV7-2 and TRBJ1-2; D is uncertain. The V end was cut by 2 bases, the J end by 6 bases, with 16 bases between. This CDR3 region has 15 residues. Germline V CDR1 and CDR2: SGHTA, FQGNSA. The CDR3 DNA is TGTGCCAGCAGCTTAAGGTGGGGTGGGTCGGATGGCTACACCTTC. This gives the protein CASSLRWGGSDGYTF.

This chain connects TRBV7-9 to TRBJ2-7, with 8 bases lining up with TRBD1. J was trimmed by 1 base and V by 0 bases; bases with no gene match: 5. This CDR3 has 16 residues. CDR1 and CDR2 from the germline V gene are SEHNR and FQNEAQ (reference sequence). The CDR3 region has the DNA TGTGCCAGCAGCTTAGCCAGGGGGCGCCAATCCTACGAGCAGTACTTC. Its translation: CASSLARGRQSYEQYF.

The J gene is TRBJ1-1, the V gene TRBV10-3; possible D gene TRBD1, 6 bases. CDR1 ENHRY and CDR2 SYGVKD come from the germline V gene. This CDR3 contains 15 residues. V lost 10 bases, J lost 0 bases, and 18 bases lay in between. The CDR3 DNA is TGTGCCACCCTAAATCCAACAGGGCTGAACACTGAAGCTTTCTTT. Its protein product is CATLNPTGLNTEAFF.

V is TRBV2 and J is TRBJ2-3; maybe TRBD1 (6 bases). V was pared by 5 bases and J by 0 bases, with 12 bases between. Germline V gene data show CDR1 as SNHLY and CDR2 as FYNNEI. The CDR3 runs to 15 residues. CDR3 DNA: TGTGCCAGCAGTCCCTACAGGGCCAGCACAGATACGCAGTATTTT. As protein: CASSPYRASTDTQYF.

The chain links TRBV20-1 to TRBJ1-5; the D gene is possibly TRBD1 (6 bases). The V end was cut by 0 bases, the J end by 3 bases, with 12 bases between. CDR1 and CDR2 from the germline V gene are DFQATT and SNEGSKA (reference sequence). The CDR3 is made up of 15 amino acids. CDR3 nucleotide sequence: TGCAGTGCTAGAGATTTGGGGGCCGACAATCAGCCCCAGCATTTT. Its protein is CSARDLGADNQPQHF.

This clonotype was observed a handful of times. V gene TRBV7-9 combines with J gene TRBJ1-5; D perhaps matches TRBD1 (5 bases). The CDR3 has 14 residues. Per germline, CDR1 SEHNR and CDR2 FQNEAQ (reference sequence). V lost 3 bases and J lost 3, with 9 bases in between. In DNA form, the CDR3 reads TGTGCCAGCAGCTTGCCCGGGGCCAATCAGCCCCAGCATTTT. Amino acid sequence: CASSLPGANQPQHF.

This clonotype was seen only a few times. J is TRBJ2-7 and V is TRBV7-6, with D perhaps matching TRBD2 (5 bases). The V end lost 6 bases, the J end lost 4 bases, and 13 bases lay between the germline ends. The germline V gene has CDR1 SGHVS and CDR2 FNYEAQ. CDR3 length: 13 residues. In DNA, the CDR3 is TGTGCCAGCAGTTTTAGGGAGTCTTACGAGCAGTACTTC. Protein: CASSFRESYEQYF.

This sequence joins TRBV20-1 and TRBJ1-2, with D tentatively TRBD1 (6 bases). V was trimmed by 3 bases and J by 6 bases, leaving 26 bases between them. This CDR3 contains 17 residues. The germline V gene has CDR1 DFQATT and CDR2 SNEGSKA (reference sequence). The CDR3 DNA is TGCAGTGCTAGGCTGGTGTTCATTTTGGGGGCAGAGGATGGCTACACCTTC. Translation gives CSARLVFILGAEDGYTF.

The rearrangement links TRBV29-1 to TRBJ2-7; D is unclear. V lost 7 bases and J lost 1, with 8 bases in between. CDR1 is SQVTM and CDR2 is ANQGSEA in the germline V gene. The CDR3 has 11 amino acids. The CDR3 DNA sequence: TGCAGCGCCCTGGGGTCCTACGAGCAGTACTTC. Its translation is CSALGSYEQYF.

This clonotype was detected ten times or more. The V call is TRBV12-3 or TRBV12-4, the J call TRBJ2-7; 9 bases match TRBD1. CDR3 length: 14 residues. With 5 bases clipped from V and 3 bases from J, the junction kept 5 bases outside the gene matches. CDR3 nucleotide sequence: TGTGCCAGCAGTCTCAGACAGGGGGGCTACGAGCAGTACTTC. Translating it yields CASSLRQGGYEQYF.

The gene calls are TRBV10-3 and TRBJ2-6; D is undetermined. V lost 3 bases and J 0 bases, leaving 30 bases between the germline ends. This CDR3 has 23 residues. The germline CDR1 and CDR2 sequences are ENHRY and SYGVKD. The CDR3 loop reads CAISDRPTVPIIFQVSGANVLTF. CDR3 sequence (DNA): TGTGCCATCAGTGACAGGCCCACCGTCCCAATAATTTTCCAAGTCTCTGGGGCCAACGTCCTGACTTTC.

This chain uses TRBV15 with TRBJ1-2; D is ambiguous. The CDR3 is 15 amino acids. Trimming took off 1 base at V and 1 base at J, with 10 bases between the two ends. In germline, CDR1 is LNHNV, CDR2 YYDKDF (reference sequence). CDR3 sequence (DNA): TGTGCCACCAGCAGAGGCGGAACAGTTAACTATGGCTACACCTTC. This gives the protein CATSRGGTVNYGYTF.

The V gene is TRBV29-1, the J gene TRBJ1-3; D gene uncertain. The CDR3 consists of 15 residues. Per germline, CDR1 SQVTM and CDR2 ANQGSEA. The ends were cut back, 1 base at V and 1 base at J, with 11 bases in the middle. CDR3 sequence: CSVEVPLRSGNTIYF. CDR3 DNA: TGCAGCGTTGAAGTTCCCCTGAGGTCTGGAAACACCATATATTTT.

At least ten counts were recorded for this clonotype. J is TRBJ1-1 and V is TRBV7-8, with a weak D call TRBD1 (6 bases). This CDR3 region has 14 residues. With 1 base removed from V and 2 bases from J, the gap between germline ends came to 8 bases. Germline assignment: CDR1 SGHVS and CDR2 FQNEAQ. The CDR3 region is CASSLGTANTEAFF. In DNA, the CDR3 is TGTGCCAGCAGCTTAGGGACAGCAAACACTGAAGCTTTCTTT.

The chain is built from TRBV5-1 and TRBJ2-1; D call uncertain. The CDR3 loop spans 14 amino acids. V was shortened by 1 base and J by 4 bases, with 9 bases between the two germline ends. Germline V gene sequence: CDR1 SGHRS, CDR2 YFSETQ. The CDR3, as DNA: TGCGCCAGCAGCTTGTTCTCCGGATACAATGAGCAGTTCTTC. This translates into CASSLFSGYNEQFF.

This chain joins TRBV29-1 and TRBJ2-7; D is possibly TRBD1 (6 bases). Germline V gene sequence: CDR1 SQVTM, CDR2 ANQGSEA. Trimming pared 3 bases from V and 3 bases from J, leaving 9 bases between. The CDR3 covers 12 residues. The CDR3 protein is CSVEARGYEQYF. DNA of the CDR3: TGCAGCGTTGAGGCCAGGGGCTACGAGCAGTACTTC.